This T cell receptor (beta chain) was sequenced for a study of blood T cell repertoires in COVID-19. Study summary: The analysed material was cDNA or gDNA that came from T cells, B-cell-depleted T cells, or PBMCs.

Here immunoSEQ multiplex PCR was the method, and the copy in TCRdb shows in-frame clones only, minus some. The data contain tens of thousands of clones, around 83% of them singletons. The source is a man aged 50 to 60 in a cohort sampled during active COVID-19. The sample was peripheral blood.

The CDR3: CASSEDSGPYEQYF. The CDR3, as DNA: TGTGCCAGTAGTGAGGACAGCGGTCCTTACGAGCAGTACTTC. The V gene is TRBV27, the J gene TRBJ2-7, with D maybe TRBD1 (6 bases). From germline, CDR1 is MNHEY and CDR2 SMNVEV (reference sequence). The CDR3 has 14 amino acids. V lost 9 bases and J lost 4, with 19 bases in between.